This TCR beta chain was sequenced for a study of blood T cell repertoires in COVID-19. Overall study context: Samples of COVID-19 (acute and convalescent) were obtained from the United States, Italy and Spain.

Using immunoSEQ multiplex PCR, the repertoire was profiled, and TCRdb retains in-frame clones only, with some absent. The sample holds 200,000 or so clones; over 80% are singletons and the top ten take about 4.9%. V dropped 5 bases and J dropped 3 bases, with 19 bases sitting between them. The CDR3 consists of 17 residues. CDR1 is SGHAT, CDR2 FQNNGV, per germline. The sequence came from a woman under 40 with acute or convalescent COVID-19. This rearrangement joins TRBV11-2 to TRBJ2-2, with D possibly TRBD2 on 6 matching bases. The material sequenced was peripheral blood. CDR3 DNA sequence: TGTGCCAGCAGCACCTCCAGGTGGGACTCCTACACCGGGGAGCTGTTTTTT. It yields the protein CASSTSRWDSYTGELFF.